This TCR beta chain was captured in a study of blood T cell repertoires in COVID-19. The overall study: From T cells, B-cell-depleted T cells, or PBMCs came the material, which was cDNA or gDNA.

Here immunoSEQ multiplex PCR was the method, and the copy in TCRdb shows in-frame clones only, minus some. The table includes 25,000 or so clones, about 85% detected once. Germline CDR1 SGDLS, CDR2 YYNGEE. CDR3 length: 14 residues. Between the trimmed V and J ends, which lost 0 bases and 4 bases, there was a span of 10 bases. This receptor was obtained from a man between 65 and 85 years old with acute or convalescent COVID-19. Input material: peripheral blood. The rearrangement joins TRBV9 to TRBJ2-5, with D perhaps matching TRBD2 (5 bases). CDR3 sequence: CASSVESGIETQYF. DNA for the CDR3: TGTGCCAGCAGCGTAGAGTCGGGGATAGAGACCCAGTACTTC.